The 20 T cell receptor beta chains below were found in one sample sequenced in a study of T-cell memory formation after mild COVID-19. Via MiXCR, TCRdb re-called the 5' RACE reads, giving one row per CDR3 protein. The data show some 110,000 distinct CDR3 sequences, with over 10% seen just once and under 30% held by the top ten. Sequencing was carried out using PBMCs or a T cell subset sorted from them (not recorded which). These receptors were taken from an adult woman who had mild COVID-19 (a few samples of this study predate the infection). Cell type and time point are not known.

This clonotype was picked up a small number of times. The chain carries TRBV18 and TRBJ1-2; D gene unclear. V was shortened by 2 bases and J by 0 bases, with 13 bases between the two germline ends. Germline V gene lookup returns CDR1 KGHSH and CDR2 LQKENI. The CDR3 has 16 amino acids. The CDR3 region has the DNA TGTGCCAGCTCACCAGGCTGGCTGCACGCTAACTATGGCTACACCTTC. Amino acid sequence: CASSPGWLHANYGYTF.

This clonotype was observed a few times. This sequence joins TRBV20-1 and TRBJ2-1, with D perhaps matching TRBD2 (6 bases). The germline gives CDR1 DFQATT, CDR2 SNEGSKA (reference sequence). The CDR3 runs 14 residues. Trimming removed 1 base from V and 3 bases from J, with 10 bases in between. The CDR3 nucleotides are TGCAGTGCTAGAGGACTAGAGTTCTACAATGAGCAGTTCTTC. It yields the protein CSARGLEFYNEQFF.

This clonotype was seen a few times. The chain carries TRBV6-2 or TRBV6-3 and TRBJ2-7, with TRBD2 matching over 7 bases. Germline CDR1 and CDR2: MNHEY and SVGEGT. V was clipped by 7 bases and J by 4 bases; unmatched bases: 7. This CDR3 is built from 13 residues. Written as DNA, the CDR3 is TGTGCCAGCACTAGCGGAGTGGGGTACGAGCAGTACTTC. Translation: CASTSGVGYEQYF.

The genes are TRBV27 and TRBJ2-1; either TRBD1 or TRBD2 may supply D (5 bases each). The V and J ends lost 6 bases and 4 bases respectively, with 13 bases between them. The CDR3 is 14 amino acids. Germline V CDR1 and CDR2: MNHEY, SMNVEV (reference sequence). The CDR3 bases are TGTGCCAGCAGGGACGGGACCCTTTACAATGAGCAGTTCTTC. It specifies CASRDGTLYNEQFF.

This clonotype has more than one count but fewer than ten. V is TRBV7-8 and J is TRBJ1-1; D remains ambiguous. CDR3 size: 15 residues. CDR1 is SGHVS, CDR2 FQNEAQ, per germline. Between the trimmed V and J ends, which lost 6 bases and 5 bases, there was a span of 19 bases. CDR3 nucleotide sequence: TGTGCCAGCAGTTCCGAAGTAGGGATGTGGACTGAAGCTTTCTTT. Translation: CASSSEVGMWTEAFF. Full variable domain (outside the CDR3, taken from reference TRBV7-8 and TRBJ1-1): GAGVSQSPRYKVAKRGQDVALRCDPISGHVSLFWYQQALGQGPEFLTYFQNEAQLDKSGLPSDRFFAERPEGSVSTLKIQRTQQEDSAVYLCASSSEVGMWTEAFFGQGTRLTVV.

The V gene is TRBV30, the J gene TRBJ2-3; 7 nucleotides agree with TRBD1. The germline V gene has CDR1 GTSNPN and CDR2 SVGIG (reference sequence). J gave up 6 bases and V 4 bases, and 13 bases lay outside the gene matches. This CDR3 has 15 amino acids. The CDR3 region has the DNA TGTGCCTGGAAATCCCCTACAGGGGTTGTGGATACGCAGTATTTT. This sequence encodes CAWKSPTGVVDTQYF.

The V call is TRBV13, the J call TRBJ2-1; D possibly corresponds to TRBD1 (5 bases). Germline CDR1 PRHDT, CDR2 FYEKMQ (reference sequence). The CDR3 runs 15 residues. V lost 5 bases, J lost 4 bases, and 15 bases lay in between. The CDR3 sequence is CASSARVFGYNEQFF. The CDR3 DNA sequence: TGTGCCAGCAGCGCCAGGGTTTTTGGGTACAATGAGCAGTTCTTC.

This clonotype has ten or more counts. The chain employs TRBV30 and TRBJ2-7, with 7 bases aligning to TRBD2. The V and J ends lost 0 bases and 2 bases, in that order; junction bases with no gene match: 1. The CDR3 has 13 amino acids. Germline lookup yields CDR1 GTSNPN and CDR2 SVGIG (reference sequence). The DNA of the CDR3 is TGTGCCTGGAGTGTAAGCGGGGCCTACGAGCAGTACTTC. Amino acids: CAWSVSGAYEQYF.

This clonotype was observed a few times. The chain uses TRBV12-3 or TRBV12-4 and TRBJ2-7, with TRBD2 matching 10 bases. V gave up 3 bases and J gave up 5 bases; unmatched junction bases: 4. This CDR3 has 14 amino acids. The CDR3 bases are TGTGCCAGCAGTTTGGCTAGCGGGAGTAACGAGCAGTACTTC. Protein sequence: CASSLASGSNEQYF.

V is TRBV5-4 and J is TRBJ1-2; D not certain. The CDR3 has 13 residues. The V end was cut by 1 base, the J end by 8 bases, with 12 bases between. Germline values: CDR1 SGHNT, CDR2 YYREEE (reference sequence). Here the CDR3 reads CASSLSGPEGYTF. Here the CDR3 DNA reads TGTGCCAGCAGCTTGTCTGGGCCCGAGGGCTACACCTTC.

This clonotype was counted only a few times. The J gene is TRBJ2-1, the V gene TRBV30; 7 bases agree with TRBD2. This CDR3 comprises 15 residues. V dropped 0 bases and J dropped 1; count of bases not matched to a gene: 3. Germline V gene sequence: CDR1 GTSNPN, CDR2 SVGIG (reference sequence). CDR3 DNA: TGTGCCTGGAGTGTGGGTAGCGGGTCCTACAATGAGCAGTTCTTC. This translates into CAWSVGSGSYNEQFF.

This clonotype was seen a few times. V gene TRBV4-3 combines with J gene TRBJ2-1; tentatively, D is TRBD2 (6 bases). CDR3 size: 14 residues. V gave up 3 bases and J gave up 5 bases, with 11 bases separating them. From germline, CDR1 is LGHNA and CDR2 YSLEER. In DNA form, the CDR3 reads TGCGCCAGCAGCCAGCAGTGGGGGGACAATGAGCAGTTCTTC. Its translation is CASSQQWGDNEQFF.

This clonotype has just a few counts. This CDR3 reads CASSQVPMDPGNTIYF. DNA of the CDR3: TGCGCCAGCAGCCAAGTACCTATGGATCCTGGAAACACCATATATTTT. This rearrangement joins TRBV4-3 to TRBJ1-3; D remains unclear. V gave up 1 base and J gave up 2 bases, with 12 bases separating them. The germline CDR1 and CDR2 sequences are LGHNA and YSLEER. CDR3 size: 16 residues.

This clonotype was observed a handful of times. The J gene is TRBJ2-1, the V gene TRBV12-5, with TRBD2 matching over 8 bases. V lost 1 base to trimming and J lost 0 bases; unmatched junction nucleotides: 8. The CDR3 extends over 18 amino acids. CDR1 is LGHNT, CDR2 FRNRAP, per germline. DNA of the CDR3: TGTGCTAGTGGTTTGGACCCTAGCGGGCTATACTCCTACAATGAGCAGTTCTTC. It codes for CASGLDPSGLYSYNEQFF.

This clonotype was seen only a few times. The V and J genes are TRBV4-1 and TRBJ1-5; 10 bases match TRBD1. V was clipped by 4 bases and J by 5 bases; unmatched bases: 5. Germline V CDR1 and CDR2: MGHRA, YSYEKL. This CDR3 region has 15 residues. The CDR3 DNA reads as TGCGCCAGCAGCCTTCGGGACAGGGGAGATCAGCCCCAGCATTTT. Encoded protein: CASSLRDRGDQPQHF.

This clonotype was observed a handful of times. This chain connects TRBV29-1 to TRBJ1-1, with 7 bases aligning to TRBD1. The trim removed 5 bases at V and 6 bases at J, leaving 9 bases unmatched. Germline V gene sequence: CDR1 SQVTM, CDR2 ANQGSEA. The CDR3 covers 13 residues. CDR3 loop: CSVLLTGSPEAFF. CDR3 nucleotides: TGCAGCGTTTTACTGACAGGGAGCCCTGAAGCTTTCTTT.

The V and J genes are TRBV12-5 and TRBJ2-5, with 12 bases lining up with TRBD2. With 4 bases clipped from V and 5 bases from J, the junction kept 11 bases outside the gene matches. The CDR3 is made up of 17 amino acids. Germline V CDR1 and CDR2: LGHNT, FRNRAP. CDR3 residues: CASGWGLAGLEMETQYF. CDR3 in DNA: TGTGCTAGTGGTTGGGGACTAGCGGGCTTAGAAATGGAGACCCAGTACTTC.

At least ten counts were recorded for this clonotype. The rearrangement uses TRBV3-1 and TRBJ2-7; no firm D call. CDR1 is LGHDT, CDR2 YNNKEL, per germline (reference sequence). The CDR3 is 13 amino acids. With 6 bases removed from V and 6 bases from J, the gap between germline ends came to 15 bases. The CDR3 coding sequence is TGTGCCAGCAGATTTTCCCCTGAGCTCGAGCAGTACTTC. Its protein product is CASRFSPELEQYF.

The gene calls are TRBV27 and TRBJ1-2, with 8 bases matching TRBD1. J was trimmed by 8 bases and V by 8 bases; bases with no gene match: 10. This CDR3 comprises 13 residues. Germline CDR1 is MNHEY and CDR2 is SMNVEV (reference sequence). This CDR3 reads CASASGTGVGYTF. The DNA of the CDR3 is TGTGCCAGCGCCTCCGGGACAGGAGTAGGCTACACCTTC.

This clonotype was recorded many times. The chain couples TRBV12-3 or TRBV12-4 to TRBJ2-1, with D perhaps matching TRBD2 (7 bases). Trimming stripped 7 bases from V and 7 bases from J, with 17 bases between. CDR3 size: 14 residues. CDR3 residues: CASTIVGGPNEQFF. The CDR3 bases are TGTGCCAGCACCATAGTGGGGGGGCCTAATGAGCAGTTCTTC.